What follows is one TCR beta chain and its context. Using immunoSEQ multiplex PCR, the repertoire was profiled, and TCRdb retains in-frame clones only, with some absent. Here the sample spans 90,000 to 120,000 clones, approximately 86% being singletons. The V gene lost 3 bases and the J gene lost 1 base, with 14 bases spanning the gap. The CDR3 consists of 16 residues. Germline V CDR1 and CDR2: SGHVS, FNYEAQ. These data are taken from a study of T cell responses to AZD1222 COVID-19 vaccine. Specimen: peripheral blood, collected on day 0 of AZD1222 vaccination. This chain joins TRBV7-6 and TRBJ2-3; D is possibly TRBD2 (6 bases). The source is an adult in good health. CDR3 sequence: CASSLGGSGGTDTQYF. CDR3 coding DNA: TGTGCCAGCAGCTTGGGGGGTTCGGGAGGCACAGATACGCAGTATTTT.